The 8 T cell receptor beta chains below were found in one sample sequenced in a study of shared clonotypes between healthy human individuals (dated by TCRdb to 2020 to 2021). To prepare the library, the immunoSEQ multiplex PCR assay was applied. The table was pulled from immuneACCESS by TCRdb, which kept in-frame rearrangements only. Such tables lose some clones; where checked, under half of the loss comes from unresolved V genes, and the rest has no known cause. This sample gives under 600,000 clones in total; approximately 95% of them show up just once. Of the sample, around 0.067% falls within the top ten clones. Sequences were obtained from naive CD4+ T cells sorted from blood. Interpreted using the paper, the cell subset or site label stands for: CD45RA+ positively selected. These receptors were obtained from a woman under 40 in good health.

The V and J genes are TRBV6-5 and TRBJ1-3, with no clear D. Trimming took off 0 bases at V and 0 bases at J, with 9 bases between the two ends. There are 16 residues in the CDR3. Per the germline V gene, CDR1 is MNHEY and CDR2 is SVGAGI. CDR3 sequence: CASSYSGPLSGNTIYF. In nucleotides, the CDR3 is TGTGCCAGCAGTTACTCGGGCCCTCTCTCTGGAAACACCATATATTTT.

The table lists this clone with a few counts. The V gene is TRBV6-5, the J gene TRBJ1-2; 7 nucleotides match TRBD1. This CDR3 spans 15 amino acids. The germline CDR1 and CDR2 sequences are MNHEY and SVGAGI. V shed 0 bases, J shed 4 bases, and the junction held 5 bases outside the gene matches. CDR3 in amino acids: CASSYSKGQFYGYTF. Here the CDR3 DNA reads TGTGCCAGCAGTTACTCTAAGGGACAGTTCTATGGCTACACCTTC.

The chain combines TRBV5-1 with TRBJ2-3; 9 bases align to TRBD2. The CDR3 sequence is 17 residues long. Per germline, CDR1 SGHRS and CDR2 YFSETQ. The ends lost 0 bases at V and 2 bases at J; junction bases unmatched: 7. The CDR3 region is CASSLVLREGPTDTQYF. CDR3 coding DNA: TGCGCCAGCAGCTTGGTATTGCGGGAGGGACCCACAGATACGCAGTATTTT.

This chain links TRBV27 with TRBJ1-3; 7 nucleotides match TRBD1. The CDR3 has 16 residues. Looked up from germline, CDR1 is MNHEY and CDR2 is SMNVEV (reference sequence). The trim removed 5 bases at V and 2 bases at J, leaving 9 bases unmatched. The CDR3 is CASSPTGEVAGNTIYF. For the CDR3, the DNA is TGTGCCAGCAGTCCCACAGGGGAGGTAGCTGGAAACACCATATATTTT.

The chain employs TRBV28 and TRBJ2-5, with 10 bases matching TRBD2. Germline CDR1 reads MDHEN; CDR2 reads SYDVKM. The V gene end was trimmed by 1 base and the J gene end by 4 bases; junction bases not matched to a gene: 9. This CDR3 has 17 amino acids. In nucleotides, the CDR3 is TGTGCCAGCAGTTTATCTAGCGGGGGTTCTTTGGCAGAGACCCAGTACTTC. Translation: CASSLSSGGSLAETQYF.

The chain uses TRBV2 and TRBJ1-3, with a possible D match to TRBD1 (5 bases). This CDR3 comprises 14 residues. The germline gives CDR1 SNHLY, CDR2 FYNNEI. V was shortened by 7 bases and J by 2 bases, with 12 bases between the two germline ends. CDR3 protein: CASKTVGTGNTIYF. The CDR3 nucleotides read TGTGCCAGCAAGACAGTAGGGACTGGAAACACCATATATTTT.

V gene TRBV2 combines with J gene TRBJ1-1; a weak D match, TRBD1 (6 bases). Germline loops: CDR1 SNHLY, CDR2 FYNNEI. The CDR3 loop spans 12 amino acids. V was trimmed by 11 bases and J by 11 bases, leaving 21 bases between them. CDR3 sequence: CAAAKTGSKAFF. The CDR3 nucleotides read TGTGCCGCCGCCAAAACAGGGTCGAAGGCTTTCTTT. Supplemented by reference TRBV2 and TRBJ1-1, the full variable domain reads EPEVTQTPSHQVTQMGQEVILRCVPISNHLYFYWYRQILGQKVEFLVSFYNNEISEKSEIFDDQFSVERPDGSNFTLKIRSTKLEDSAMYFCAAAKTGSKAFFGQGTRLTVV.

The rearrangement links TRBV11-2 to TRBJ2-1; 7 nucleotides agree with TRBD2. This CDR3 has 15 amino acids. J lost 4 bases, V lost 4 bases, and 7 bases had no gene match. The germline gives CDR1 SGHAT, CDR2 FQNNGV. The CDR3 DNA is TGTGCCAGCAGCTCGCCGTCTAGCGGTTACAATGAGCAGTTCTTC. This gives the protein CASSSPSSGYNEQFF.